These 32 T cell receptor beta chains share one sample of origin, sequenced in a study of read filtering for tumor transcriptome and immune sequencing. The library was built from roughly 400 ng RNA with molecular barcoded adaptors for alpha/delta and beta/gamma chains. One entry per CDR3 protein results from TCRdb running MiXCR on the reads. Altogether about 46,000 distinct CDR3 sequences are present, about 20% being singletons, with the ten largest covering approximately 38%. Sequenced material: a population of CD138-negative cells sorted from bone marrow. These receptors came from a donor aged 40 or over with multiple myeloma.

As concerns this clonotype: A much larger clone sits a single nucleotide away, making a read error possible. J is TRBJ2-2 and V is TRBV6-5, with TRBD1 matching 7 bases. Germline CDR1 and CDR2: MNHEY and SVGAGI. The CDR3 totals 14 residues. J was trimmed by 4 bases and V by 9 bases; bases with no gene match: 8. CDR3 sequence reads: CARSLDRATGELFF. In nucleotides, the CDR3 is TGTGCCAGAAGTCTAGACAGGGCCACCGGGGAGCTGTTTTTT.

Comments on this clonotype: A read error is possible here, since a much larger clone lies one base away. The CDR3 region has the DNA TGTGCCAGCTCACCACCAGATACGCAGTATTTT. This translates into CASSPPDTQYF. The chain links TRBV18 to TRBJ2-3, with D unclear. The CDR3 is 11 residues long. Germline V gives CDR1 KGHSH, CDR2 LQKENI. The V and J ends lost 0 bases and 5 bases respectively, with 0 bases between them.

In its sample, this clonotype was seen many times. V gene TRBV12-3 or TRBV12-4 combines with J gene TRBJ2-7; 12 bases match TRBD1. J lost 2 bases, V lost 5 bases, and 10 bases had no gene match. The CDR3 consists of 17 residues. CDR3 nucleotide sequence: TGTGCCAGCAGTCTTCTGACGGGACAGGGGGCCCCCTACGAGCAGTACTTC. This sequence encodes CASSLLTGQGAPYEQYF.

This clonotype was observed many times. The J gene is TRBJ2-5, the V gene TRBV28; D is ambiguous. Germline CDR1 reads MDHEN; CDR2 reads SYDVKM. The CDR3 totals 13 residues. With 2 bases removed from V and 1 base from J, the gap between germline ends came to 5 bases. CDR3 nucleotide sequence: TGTGCCAGCAGTTTACTCCTCCAAGAGACCCAGTACTTC. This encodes CASSLLLQETQYF.

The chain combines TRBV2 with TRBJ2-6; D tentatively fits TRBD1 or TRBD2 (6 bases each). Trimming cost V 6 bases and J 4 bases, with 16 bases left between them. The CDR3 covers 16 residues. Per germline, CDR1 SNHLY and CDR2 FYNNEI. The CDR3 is CASRGGGETGANVLTF. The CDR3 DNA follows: TGTGCCAGCAGGGGGGGCGGGGAGACGGGGGCCAACGTCCTGACTTTC.

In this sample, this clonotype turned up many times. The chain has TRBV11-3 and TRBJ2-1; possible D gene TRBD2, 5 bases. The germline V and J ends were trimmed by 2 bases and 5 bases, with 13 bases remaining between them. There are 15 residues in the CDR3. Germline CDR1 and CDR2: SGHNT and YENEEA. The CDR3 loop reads CASSLRENRNNEQFF. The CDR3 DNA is TGTGCCAGCAGCTTAAGGGAGAACAGAAACAATGAGCAGTTCTTC.

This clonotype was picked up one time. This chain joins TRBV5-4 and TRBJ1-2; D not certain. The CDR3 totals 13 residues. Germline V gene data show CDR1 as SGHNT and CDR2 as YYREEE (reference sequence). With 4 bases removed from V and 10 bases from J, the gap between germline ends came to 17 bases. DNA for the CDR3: TGTGCCAGCAGCGGCCGGACCGATGGAGTCTACACCTTC. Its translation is CASSGRTDGVYTF.

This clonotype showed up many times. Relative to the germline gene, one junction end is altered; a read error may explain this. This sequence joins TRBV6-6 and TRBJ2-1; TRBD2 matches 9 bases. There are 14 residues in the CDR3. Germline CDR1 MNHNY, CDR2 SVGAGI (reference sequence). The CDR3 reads CASSYSSFAGGPIF. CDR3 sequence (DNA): TGTGCCAGCAGTTACTCTTCATTTGCGGGAGGGCCGATCTTC.

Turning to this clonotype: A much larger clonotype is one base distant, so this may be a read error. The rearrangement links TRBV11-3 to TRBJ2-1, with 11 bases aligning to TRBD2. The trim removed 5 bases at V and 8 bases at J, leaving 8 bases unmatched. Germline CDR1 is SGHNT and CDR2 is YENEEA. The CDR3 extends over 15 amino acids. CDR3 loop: CASSPVAGGPHEQFF. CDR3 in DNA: TGTGCCAGCAGCCCCGTAGCGGGAGGGCCACATGAGCAGTTCTTC.

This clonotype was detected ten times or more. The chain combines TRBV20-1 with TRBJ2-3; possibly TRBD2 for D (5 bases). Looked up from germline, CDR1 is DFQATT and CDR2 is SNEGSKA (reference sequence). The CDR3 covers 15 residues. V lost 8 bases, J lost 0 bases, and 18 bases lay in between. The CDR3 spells CSQPGSGASTDTQYF. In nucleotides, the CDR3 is TGCAGTCAACCGGGGAGCGGAGCTAGCACAGATACGCAGTATTTT.

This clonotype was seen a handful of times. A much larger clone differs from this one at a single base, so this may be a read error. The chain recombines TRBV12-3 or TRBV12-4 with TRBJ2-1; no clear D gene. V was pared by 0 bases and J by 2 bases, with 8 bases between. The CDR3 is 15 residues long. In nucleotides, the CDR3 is TGTGCCAGCAGTTTAGCGGTCGGCCCCTACAATGAGCAGTTCTTC. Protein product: CASSLAVGPYNEQFF.

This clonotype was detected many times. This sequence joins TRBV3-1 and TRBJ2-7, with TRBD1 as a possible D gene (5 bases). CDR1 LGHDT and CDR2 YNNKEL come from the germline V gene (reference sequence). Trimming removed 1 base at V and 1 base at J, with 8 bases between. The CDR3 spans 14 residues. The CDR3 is CASSQGGGSYEQYF. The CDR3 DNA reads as TGTGCCAGCAGCCAAGGGGGCGGATCCTACGAGCAGTACTTC.

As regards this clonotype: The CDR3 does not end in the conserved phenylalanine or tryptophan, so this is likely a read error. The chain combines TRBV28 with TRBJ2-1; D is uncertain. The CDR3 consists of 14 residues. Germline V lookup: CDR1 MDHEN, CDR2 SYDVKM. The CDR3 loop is CASPVPPTYNEQFV. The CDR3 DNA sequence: TGCGCCAGCCCGGTCCCCCCTACCTACAATGAGCAGTTCGTC.

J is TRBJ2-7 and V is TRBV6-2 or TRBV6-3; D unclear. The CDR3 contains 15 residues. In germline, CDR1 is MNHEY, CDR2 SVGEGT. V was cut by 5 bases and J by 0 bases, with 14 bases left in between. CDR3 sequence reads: CASSVLPESSYEQYF. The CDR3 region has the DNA TGTGCCAGCAGTGTACTTCCAGAGAGCTCCTACGAGCAGTACTTC.

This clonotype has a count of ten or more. For the CDR3, the DNA is TGTGCCAGCAGTTACGGTGCCGGGACTAGCGGGAGAGATGAGCAGTTCTTC. It specifies CASSYGAGTSGRDEQFF. The gene calls are TRBV6-6 and TRBJ2-1; 14 bases are shared with TRBD2. V shed 2 bases and J 8 bases; nucleotides not matched to a gene: 8. The V gene's germline CDR1 is MNHNY and CDR2 SVGAGI (reference sequence). This CDR3 spans 17 amino acids.

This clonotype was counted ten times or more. The chain's CDR3 is CASSYPDRVATEAFF. CDR3 nucleotides: TGTGCCAGCAGTTACCCTGACAGGGTAGCCACTGAAGCTTTCTTT. V is TRBV6-2 or TRBV6-3 and J is TRBJ1-1, with TRBD1 identical over 7 bases. The CDR3 loop spans 15 amino acids. Germline V gene lookup returns CDR1 MNHEY and CDR2 SVGEGT. The V gene end was trimmed by 2 bases and the J gene end by 4 bases; junction bases not matched to a gene: 7.

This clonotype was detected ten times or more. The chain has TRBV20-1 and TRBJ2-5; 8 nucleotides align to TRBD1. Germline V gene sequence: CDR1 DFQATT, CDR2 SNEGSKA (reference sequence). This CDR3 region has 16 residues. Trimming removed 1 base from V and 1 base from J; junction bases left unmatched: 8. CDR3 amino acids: CSARVQTGAFQETQYF. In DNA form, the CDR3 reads TGCAGTGCTAGAGTCCAGACAGGGGCCTTCCAAGAGACCCAGTACTTC.

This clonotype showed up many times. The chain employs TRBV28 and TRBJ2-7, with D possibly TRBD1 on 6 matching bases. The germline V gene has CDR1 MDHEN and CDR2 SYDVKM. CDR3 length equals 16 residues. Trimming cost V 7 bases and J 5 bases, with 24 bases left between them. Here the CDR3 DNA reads TGTGCCAGCAACTCACATGGGACATCCTACATGAACGAGCAGTACTTC. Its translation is CASNSHGTSYMNEQYF.

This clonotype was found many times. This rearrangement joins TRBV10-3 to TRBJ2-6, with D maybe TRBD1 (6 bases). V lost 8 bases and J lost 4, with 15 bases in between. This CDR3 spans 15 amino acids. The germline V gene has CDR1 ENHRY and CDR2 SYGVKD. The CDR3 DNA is TGTGCCATCGCCGGGACACCTTTCGGGGCCAACGTCCTGACTTTC. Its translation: CAIAGTPFGANVLTF.

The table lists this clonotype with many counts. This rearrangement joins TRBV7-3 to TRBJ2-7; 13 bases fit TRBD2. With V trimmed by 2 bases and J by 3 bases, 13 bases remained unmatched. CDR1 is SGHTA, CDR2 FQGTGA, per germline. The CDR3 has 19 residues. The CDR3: CASSLPYTSTSGRDYEQYF. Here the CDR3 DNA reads TGTGCCAGCAGCTTACCATATACTTCCACTAGCGGGAGGGACTACGAGCAGTACTTC.

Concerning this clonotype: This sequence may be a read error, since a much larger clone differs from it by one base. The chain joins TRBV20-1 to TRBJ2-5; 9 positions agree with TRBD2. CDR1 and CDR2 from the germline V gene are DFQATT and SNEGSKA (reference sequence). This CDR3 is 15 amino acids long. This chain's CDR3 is CGAREASGMSETQYF. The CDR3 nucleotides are TGCGGTGCTAGAGAGGCTAGCGGGATGTCAGAGACCCAGTACTTC.

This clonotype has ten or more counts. CDR3 protein: CASSPYRGIGSNEQFF. The CDR3 DNA follows: TGTGCCAGCAGCCCGTACCGGGGGATTGGGAGTAATGAGCAGTTCTTC. The chain carries TRBV3-1 and TRBJ2-1; TRBD2 might be the D (6 bases). Trimming took off 4 bases at V and 7 bases at J, with 20 bases between the two ends. The length of the CDR3 is 16 residues. Germline lookup yields CDR1 LGHDT and CDR2 YNNKEL (reference sequence).

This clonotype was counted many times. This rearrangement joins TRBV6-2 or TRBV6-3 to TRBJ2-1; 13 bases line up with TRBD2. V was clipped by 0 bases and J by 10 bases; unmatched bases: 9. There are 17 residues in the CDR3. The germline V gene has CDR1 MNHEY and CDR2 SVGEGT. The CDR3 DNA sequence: TGTGCCAGCAGTTACTCGAGGACTAGCGGGAGTCTGGGAGAGCAGTTCTTC. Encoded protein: CASSYSRTSGSLGEQFF.

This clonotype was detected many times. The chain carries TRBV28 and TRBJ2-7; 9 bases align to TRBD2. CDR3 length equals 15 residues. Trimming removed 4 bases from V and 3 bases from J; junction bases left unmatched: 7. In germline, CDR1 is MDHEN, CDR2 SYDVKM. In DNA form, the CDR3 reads TGTGCCAGCAGTTCGCCGGGACTAGCCCGCTACGAGCAGTACTTC. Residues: CASSSPGLARYEQYF.

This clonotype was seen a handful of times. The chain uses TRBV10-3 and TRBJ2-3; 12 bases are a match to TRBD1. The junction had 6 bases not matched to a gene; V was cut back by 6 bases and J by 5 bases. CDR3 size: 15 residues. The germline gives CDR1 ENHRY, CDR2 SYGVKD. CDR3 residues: CAIRKGQGARDTQYF. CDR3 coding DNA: TGTGCCATCAGGAAGGGACAGGGGGCGAGAGATACGCAGTATTTT.

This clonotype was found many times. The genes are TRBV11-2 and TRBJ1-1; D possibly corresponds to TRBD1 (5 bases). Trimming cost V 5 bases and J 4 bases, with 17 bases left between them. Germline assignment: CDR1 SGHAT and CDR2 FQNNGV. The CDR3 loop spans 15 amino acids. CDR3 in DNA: TGTGCCAGCAGCCCCTTCGCCGGGGCTGGCACTGAAGCTTTCTTT. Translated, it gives CASSPFAGAGTEAFF.

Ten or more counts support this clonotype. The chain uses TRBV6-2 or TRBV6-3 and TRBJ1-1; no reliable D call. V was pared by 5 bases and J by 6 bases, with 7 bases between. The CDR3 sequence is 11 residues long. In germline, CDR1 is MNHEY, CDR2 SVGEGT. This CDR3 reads CASSHPPEAFF. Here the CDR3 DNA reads TGTGCCAGCAGTCATCCTCCTGAAGCTTTCTTT.

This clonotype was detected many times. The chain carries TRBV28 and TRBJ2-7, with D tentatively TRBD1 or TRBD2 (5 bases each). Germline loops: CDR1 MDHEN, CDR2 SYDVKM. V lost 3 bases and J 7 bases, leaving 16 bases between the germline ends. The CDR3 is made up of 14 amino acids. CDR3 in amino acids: CASSLRQGWGEQYF. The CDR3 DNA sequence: TGTGCCAGCAGTTTGAGGCAGGGCTGGGGGGAGCAGTACTTC.

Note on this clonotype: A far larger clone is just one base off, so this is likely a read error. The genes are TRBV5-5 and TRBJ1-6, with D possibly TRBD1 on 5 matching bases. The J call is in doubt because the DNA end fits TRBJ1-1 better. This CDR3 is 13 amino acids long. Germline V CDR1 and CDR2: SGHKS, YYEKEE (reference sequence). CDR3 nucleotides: TGTGCCAGCAGCTTGGGATGGGGGGGGAATGCTTTCTTT. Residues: CASSLGWGGNAFF.

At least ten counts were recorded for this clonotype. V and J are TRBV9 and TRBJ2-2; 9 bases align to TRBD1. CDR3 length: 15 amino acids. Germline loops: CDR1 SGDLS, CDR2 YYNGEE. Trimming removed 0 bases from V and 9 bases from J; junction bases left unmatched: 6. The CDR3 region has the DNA TGTGCCAGCAGCGTAGTAGGGACAGGGTTGCGGGAGCTGTTTTTT. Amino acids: CASSVVGTGLRELFF.

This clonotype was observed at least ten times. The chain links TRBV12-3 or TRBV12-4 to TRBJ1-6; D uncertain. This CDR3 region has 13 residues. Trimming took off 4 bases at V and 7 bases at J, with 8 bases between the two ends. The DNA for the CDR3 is TGTGCCAGCAGTTCGACGGGAAATTCACCCCTCCACTTT. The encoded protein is CASSSTGNSPLHF.

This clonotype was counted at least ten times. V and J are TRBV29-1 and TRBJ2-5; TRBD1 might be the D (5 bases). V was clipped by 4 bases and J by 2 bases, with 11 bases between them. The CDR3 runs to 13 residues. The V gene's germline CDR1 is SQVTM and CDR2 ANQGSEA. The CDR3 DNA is TGCAGCGTTGGCAGGGTGACTCAAGAGACCCAGTACTTC. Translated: CSVGRVTQETQYF.